A selection of T cell receptor beta chains follows, all from one sample in a study of PD-1 blockade in classical Hodgkin lymphoma. This table comes from immunoSEQ multiplex PCR, and its TCRdb copy is limited to in-frame clones, with some not included. The repertoire includes tens of thousands of clones, roughly 87% of them detected once, and more than 8% sits in the top ten. The sequenced sample was peripheral blood mononuclear cells (PBMCs), obtained before the fourth cycle of nivolumab. The source of these receptors is a human donor with classical Hodgkin lymphoma. The CDR3 runs from the conserved cysteine through the conserved F or W. The order of the fields is clone size, V gene, J gene, D gene, CDR3 protein, CDR3 DNA. The D gene is left open where the match is weak. Part of the rows lack a size; the others show once, few, many or a class for expanded clones.

-	TRBV6-4	TRBJ2-1	TRBD2	CASSEEGTTTTLQNEQFF	TGTGCCAGCAGTGAAGAAGGGACTACCACTACATTACAGAATGAGCAGTTCTTC
-	TRBV5-1	TRBJ2-7	TRBD1	CASSRTGTYEQYF	TGCGCCAGCAGCCGGACAGGGACATACGAGCAGTACTTC
-	TRBV6-6	TRBJ2-4	-	CASKPRVTENIQYF	TGTGCCAGCAAACCTCGGGTCACGGAAAACATTCAGTACTTC
-	TRBV10-1	TRBJ2-2	-	CASSELQDTGELFF	TGCGCCAGCAGTGAACTCCAAGACACCGGGGAGCTGTTTTTT
-	TRBV5-1	TRBJ1-2	-	CASSLGSRTATYGYTF	TGCGCCAGCAGCTTGGGGTCAAGGACTGCTACCTATGGCTACACCTTC
-	TRBV6-5	TRBJ2-7	-	CASSYLETGSYEQYF	TGTGCCAGCAGTTACCTAGAGACAGGATCCTACGAGCAGTACTTC
-	TRBV4-2	TRBJ1-5	TRBD1	CASRSTGVGQPQHF	TGTGCCAGCAGATCGACAGGGGTGGGTCAGCCCCAGCATTTT
-	TRBV21-1	TRBJ2-2	-	CASSKVSGGNTGELFF	TGTGCCAGCAGCAAAGTCAGCGGGGGGAACACCGGGGAGCTGTTTTTT
-	TRBV5-1	TRBJ1-4	TRBD1	CASSLEQGAYEKLFF	TGCGCCAGCAGCCTGGAACAGGGGGCATATGAAAAACTGTTTTTT
-	TRBV7-9	TRBJ1-4	-	CASSLLGAREKLFF	TGTGCCAGCAGCTTACTGGGGGCGCGTGAAAAACTGTTTTTT
-	TRBV5-1	TRBJ1-4	TRBD1	CASSGTGTTNEKLFF	TGCGCCAGCAGCGGGACAGGGACGACTAATGAAAAACTGTTTTTT
-	TRBV6-6	TRBJ1-1	-	CASTITGGRASEAFF	TGTGCCAGCACCATTACGGGCGGCAGGGCCTCTGAAGCTTTCTTT
-	TRBV5-1	TRBJ1-1	-	CASSATGNTEAFF	TGCGCCAGCAGCGCGACAGGAAACACTGAAGCTTTCTTT
-	TRBV10-3	TRBJ2-3	TRBD2	CAIRSGDNTDTQYF	TGTGCCATCAGGAGCGGGGATAACACAGATACGCAGTATTTT
few	TRBV4-1	TRBJ1-2	-	CASSQVDRNYGYTF	TGCGCCAGCAGCCAAGTAGACAGGAACTATGGCTACACCTTC
-	TRBV2	TRBJ2-3	-	CASKSGGRTDTQYF	TGTGCCAGCAAATCTGGCGGGCGCACAGATACGCAGTATTTT
-	TRBV6-6	TRBJ1-5	-	CASRSTEGQPQHF	TGTGCCAGCAGGTCGACAGAGGGTCAGCCCCAGCATTTT
-	TRBV7-9	TRBJ2-7	-	CASSISGRAGGEQYF	TGTGCCAGCAGCATTAGTGGCAGGGCTGGTGGCGAGCAGTACTTC
-	TRBV5-1	TRBJ2-1	TRBD2	CASSLTSGAPEQFF	TGCGCCAGCAGCTTGACTAGCGGGGCACCTGAGCAGTTCTTC
-	TRBV5-1	TRBJ2-3	-	CASSYQGYTQYF	TGCGCCAGCAGCTATCAGGGGTATACGCAGTATTTT
once	TRBV5-1	TRBJ1-2	TRBD1	CASSGQGAGYTF	TGCGCCAGCTCCGGACAGGGCGCTGGCTACACCTTC
-	TRBV5-1	TRBJ2-7	TRBD1	CASSPLVTGASYEQYF	TGCGCCAGCAGCCCGCTCGTGACAGGGGCTTCCTACGAGCAGTACTTC
-	TRBV6-1	TRBJ1-1	-	CASRAHDSEFAEAFF	TGTGCCAGCAGAGCACATGACAGCGAGTTTGCTGAAGCTTTCTTT
-	TRBV5-1	TRBJ1-1	-	CASSWTPDSTEAFF	TGCGCCAGCAGCTGGACCCCCGACAGTACTGAAGCTTTCTTT
-	TRBV5-1	TRBJ2-5	-	CASSLEGGRETQYF	TGCGCCAGCAGCTTGGAGGGGGGAAGGGAGACCCAGTACTTC
-	TRBV5-1	TRBJ2-1	-	CASWGVIRTEQFF	TGCGCCAGCTGGGGTGTAATTCGGACAGAGCAGTTCTTC
once	TRBV7-9	TRBJ2-3	-	CASSLGVTDTQYF	TGTGCCAGCAGCTTAGGGGTAACAGATACGCAGTATTTT
-	TRBV4-1	TRBJ1-5	-	CASSQVPDRQPQHF	TGCGCCAGCAGCCAAGTCCCCGACAGACAGCCCCAGCATTTT
-	TRBV5-1	TRBJ2-2	-	CASSPSQGSGELFF	TGCGCCAGCAGCCCATCTCAGGGATCCGGGGAGCTGTTTTTT
-	TRBV28	TRBJ1-1	-	CASLMNTEAFF	TGTGCCAGCTTAATGAACACTGAAGCTTTCTTT
-	TRBV6-1	TRBJ1-4	-	CASSEQGGNEKLFF	TGTGCCAGCAGTGAACAAGGGGGGAATGAAAAACTGTTTTTT
-	TRBV7-9	TRBJ2-1	TRBD1	CASSSSRTGFRNEQFF	TGTGCCAGCAGCTCTTCCCGGACAGGTTTTCGCAATGAGCAGTTCTTC
few	TRBV7-9	TRBJ1-2	-	CASSSTGSPNYGYTF	TGTGCCAGCAGTTCCACCGGCAGCCCTAACTATGGCTACACCTTC
-	TRBV28	TRBJ1-4	-	CASSGQPLSTNEKLFF	TGTGCCAGCAGTGGACAGCCTCTTTCAACTAATGAAAAACTGTTTTTT
-	TRBV5-1	TRBJ1-1	-	CASSLDLGTNTEAFF	TGCGCCAGCAGCTTGGATCTGGGGACGAACACTGAAGCTTTCTTT